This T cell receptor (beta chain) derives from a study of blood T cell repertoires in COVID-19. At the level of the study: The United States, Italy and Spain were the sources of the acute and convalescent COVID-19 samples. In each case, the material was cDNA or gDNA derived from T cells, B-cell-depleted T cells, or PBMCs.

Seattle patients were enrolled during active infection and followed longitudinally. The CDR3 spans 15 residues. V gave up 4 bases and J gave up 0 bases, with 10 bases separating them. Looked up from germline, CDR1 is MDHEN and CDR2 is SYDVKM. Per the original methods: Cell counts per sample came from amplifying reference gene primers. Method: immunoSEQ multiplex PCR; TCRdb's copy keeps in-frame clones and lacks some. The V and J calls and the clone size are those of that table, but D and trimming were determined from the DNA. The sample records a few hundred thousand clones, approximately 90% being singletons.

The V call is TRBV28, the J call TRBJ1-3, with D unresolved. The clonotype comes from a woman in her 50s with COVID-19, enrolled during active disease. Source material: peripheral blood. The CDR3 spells CASSSPGVSGNTIYF. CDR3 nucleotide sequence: TGTGCCAGCAGTTCCCCCGGGGTCTCTGGAAACACCATATATTTT.